These T cell receptor beta chains were read from a single sample in a study of blood T cell repertoires in COVID-19. Assay used: immunoSEQ multiplex PCR; TCRdb lists only in-frame clones, some missing. The sample has 80,000 to 100,000 clones; about 90% are singletons. The specimen was peripheral blood. The source of these receptors is a human donor with active COVID-19. The donor label of this sample is uncertain. Both conserved end residues are part of each CDR3. D genes are given only for firm matches. Size is stated for part of the rows, as once, few or many counts, or as a class when the clone is expanded.

clone_size,j_call,d_call,v_call,cdr3_nt,cdr3_aa
.,TRBJ2-3,.,TRBV4-2,TGTGCCAGCAGCCACCCGCAGAGGGGGCGGGAAAATACGCAGTATTTT,CASSHPQRGRENTQYF
.,TRBJ1-1,.,TRBV4-2,TGTGCCAGCAGCCGAAGCCGGGACACCTTGAACACTGAAGCTTTCTTT,CASSRSRDTLNTEAFF
.,TRBJ2-3,TRBD2,TRBV29-1,TGCAGCGTTGTTTCCAGCGGGGGGCCAGATACGCAGTATTTT,CSVVSSGGPDTQYF
.,TRBJ2-2,.,TRBV18,TGTGCCAGCTCACCACCCCCAGAAACGAACACCGGGGAGCTGTTTTTT,CASSPPPETNTGELFF
.,TRBJ2-1,.,TRBV28,TGTGCCAGCAGCGATTTCAGGTACAATGAGCAGTTCTTC,CASSDFRYNEQFF
.,TRBJ2-1,TRBD1,TRBV25-1,TGTGCCAGCAGAGGGCAGGGGGCACTCAATGAGCAGTTCTTC,CASRGQGALNEQFF
.,TRBJ2-3,TRBD2,TRBV6-5,TGTGCCAGCCAGCGGGGGGGCCGAACAGATACGCAGTATTTT,CASQRGGRTDTQYF
.,TRBJ1-3,TRBD1,TRBV19,TGTGCCAGTAGTGGGGACAGGGCCTACTCTGGAAACACCATATATTTT,CASSGDRAYSGNTIYF
.,TRBJ1-2,.,TRBV7-6,TGTGCCAGCAGCTTAGTGTATGGGGAGGACTATGGCTACACCTTC,CASSLVYGEDYGYTF
.,TRBJ2-1,TRBD2,TRBV7-9,TGTGCCAGCCTGAGCGGGGGGGCGCGAAATGAGCAGTTCTTC,CASLSGGARNEQFF
.,TRBJ2-7,TRBD1,TRBV5-1,TGCGCCAGCAGCTTGGGGGACAGGGGCTACGAGCAGTACTTC,CASSLGDRGYEQYF
.,TRBJ2-2,.,TRBV5-5,TGTGCCAGCAGCTTGGTGGCTGCCCACGGGGAGCTGTTTTTT,CASSLVAAHGELFF
.,TRBJ2-2,TRBD1,TRBV3-1/TRBV3-2,TGTGCCAGCAGCCTCGCGGACAGGGCCCCCGGGGAGCTGTTTTTT,CASSLADRAPGELFF
.,TRBJ2-3,.,TRBV19,TGTGCCAGTAGTGCAGGGTATAGCACAGATACGCAGTATTTT,CASSAGYSTDTQYF
medium-sized,TRBJ2-7,TRBD1,TRBV19,TGTGCCAGTAGTGCGGGACAGGCAAGCCACGAGCAGTACTTC,CASSAGQASHEQYF
.,TRBJ2-7,TRBD1,TRBV7-8,TGTGCCAGCAGCCTTTCGGACAGGGGGCCCTACGAGCAGTACTTC,CASSLSDRGPYEQYF
.,TRBJ2-2,TRBD2,TRBV19,TGTGCCAGTAGTATAGCCCCAGCGGGGGGTACCGGGGAGCTGTTTTTT,CASSIAPAGGTGELFF
.,TRBJ1-2,.,TRBV20-1,TGCAGTGCTAGCGTCGGGGATGGCTACACCTTC,CSASVGDGYTF
.,TRBJ1-2,.,TRBV25-1,TGTGCCAGCGGGGCATCTGGGACTAACTATGGCTACACCTTC,CASGASGTNYGYTF
.,TRBJ1-1,.,TRBV7-6,TGTGCCAGCAGCTTAGAAATGGGGAGGAACACTGAAGCTTTCTTT,CASSLEMGRNTEAFF
.,TRBJ2-5,.,TRBV3-1/TRBV3-2,TGTGCCAGCAGCCAAGATGGTGTCCAGGCGAGGACCCAGTACTTC,CASSQDGVQARTQYF
.,TRBJ1-1,TRBD1,TRBV5-1,TGCGCCAGCAGCTTGTCCGTCGGGGGAACGGGACAGGGTGGGGCTTTCTTT,CASSLSVGGTGQGGAFF
.,TRBJ2-1,TRBD2,TRBV5-1,TGCGCCAGCAGCCCTAGACTAGCGGGGGTAATTTACAATGAGCAGTTCTTC,CASSPRLAGVIYNEQFF
.,TRBJ2-7,TRBD2,TRBV19,TGTGCCAGTAGTTCACACAGGGATGTGGCGGGAGGAGGCGAGCAGTACTTC,CASSSHRDVAGGGEQYF
.,TRBJ2-1,.,TRBV5-5,TGTGCCAGCAGCCGATCTTGGGGAGAGAATGAGCAGTTCTTC,CASSRSWGENEQFF
.,TRBJ2-1,.,TRBV12-3/TRBV12-4,TGTGCCAGCAGTTTTCTGACAGCGCTTGAGCAGTTCTTC,CASSFLTALEQFF
.,TRBJ1-3,TRBD1,TRBV7-2,TGTGCCAGCAGCTCCCGACAGGACAGGGGAAACACCATATATTTT,CASSSRQDRGNTIYF
.,TRBJ2-7,.,TRBV7-2,TGTGCCAGCAGCTTAAATCATGGCCCCTACGAGCAGTACTTC,CASSLNHGPYEQYF
.,TRBJ2-7,.,TRBV27,TGTGCCACCATGCAGGGTGTCGACGAGCAGTACTTC,CATMQGVDEQYF
.,TRBJ2-3,TRBD2,TRBV4-2,TGTGCCAGCAGCCAAGAGCGGGGGGCAGATACGCAGTATTTT,CASSQERGADTQYF
.,TRBJ2-1,TRBD2,TRBV6-5,TGTGCCAGCCGACTAGCGGGGGGGGACTACAATGAGCAGTTCTTC,CASRLAGGDYNEQFF
.,TRBJ2-7,TRBD2,TRBV9,TGTGCCAGCAGCGTGGGGGGGACCTTAACAACCTACGAGCAGTACTTC,CASSVGGTLTTYEQYF
few,TRBJ2-7,TRBD2,TRBV9,TGTGCCAGCAGCGTAAGCGGGGGACACGAGCAGTACTTC,CASSVSGGHEQYF
once,TRBJ2-3,TRBD2,TRBV5-6,TGTGCCAGCCGACTAGCGGGGGGGGCAGATACGCAGTATTTT,CASRLAGGADTQYF
.,TRBJ2-7,TRBD1,TRBV25-1,TGTGCCAGCTCAATACAGGGGCTCTTCTCCTACGAGCAGTACTTC,CASSIQGLFSYEQYF
once,TRBJ2-5,TRBD1,TRBV7-9,TGTGCCAGCAGCCAAACAGGGGGGACGGAGACCCAGTACTTC,CASSQTGGTETQYF
.,TRBJ2-3,TRBD2,TRBV25-1,TGTGCCAGCAGTGAATCCTCTAGCGGGGTGAGCACAGATACGCAGTATTTT,CASSESSSGVSTDTQYF
.,TRBJ2-3,.,TRBV18,TGTGCCAGCTCACCAACGCACGAACTCCTCAGCACAGATACGCAGTATTTT,CASSPTHELLSTDTQYF
once,TRBJ1-5,TRBD1,TRBV19,TGTGCCAGTAGTTTTGCAGGGGGTGTGAGCAATCAGCCCCAGCATTTT,CASSFAGGVSNQPQHF
.,TRBJ1-2,TRBD1,TRBV19,TGTGCCAGCCACGACAGGGGGTCCGGCGGCTACACCTTC,CASHDRGSGGYTF
.,TRBJ2-5,.,TRBV6-5,TGTGCCAGTGGCTGGACTAACCAAGAGACCCAGTACTTC,CASGWTNQETQYF
.,TRBJ2-5,TRBD2,TRBV25-1,TGTGCCAGTGCTGGAGCGGGGGGATGGGAGACCCAGTACTTC,CASAGAGGWETQYF
once,TRBJ1-4,.,TRBV9,TGTGCCAGCAGCGCCCCCGGACAGAGTAGGGAAAAACTGTTTTTT,CASSAPGQSREKLFF
.,TRBJ1-6,TRBD1,TRBV7-2,TGTGCCAGCAGCCTACTATGGGACAGCCTTAATTCACCCCTCCACTTT,CASSLLWDSLNSPLHF
.,TRBJ2-1,TRBD2,TRBV5-6,TGTGCCAGCAGCCCGCTAGGACTAGCGGATGAAAATGAGCAGTTCTTC,CASSPLGLADENEQFF
.,TRBJ1-2,TRBD1,TRBV5-1,TGCGCCAGCAGCTTGGATTGGACGGGACAGGGGGCCCGAAACTATGGCTACACCTTC,CASSLDWTGQGARNYGYTF
once,TRBJ2-7,.,TRBV7-2,TGTGCCAGCAGCTTAGGGCCGGGGACCTACGAGCAGTACTTC,CASSLGPGTYEQYF